Each of the 20 T cell receptor beta chains below was sequenced from the same sample in a study of T cells in Graves' hyperthyroidism and ophthalmopathy. Amplified TCR beta CDR3 regions derived from RNA transcripts. Researchers ran a first-round RT-PCR on the TCR CDR3 using the HTBI primer set. Each CDR3 protein gets one entry after TCRdb re-called the multiplex PCR reads with MiXCR. Among approximately 610,000 distinct CDR3 sequences listed, approximately 14% were seen once. Source material: blood. All receptors derive from a woman aged 40 to 50 with Graves' ophthalmopathy.

V gene TRBV5-6 combines with J gene TRBJ2-4; D is perhaps TRBD1 (6 bases). Trimming took off 2 bases at V and 0 bases at J, with 12 bases between the two ends. The CDR3 has 16 amino acids. Germline loops: CDR1 SGHDT, CDR2 YYEEEE. DNA of the CDR3: TGTGCCAGCAGCTTCGGGACACAGGTAGCCAAAAACATTCAGTACTTC. As protein: CASSFGTQVAKNIQYF.

This chain connects TRBV13 to TRBJ2-7, with 9 bases lining up with TRBD2. The CDR3 consists of 12 residues. Per the germline V gene, CDR1 is PRHDT and CDR2 is FYEKMQ (reference sequence). V shed 1 base and J 12 bases; nucleotides not matched to a gene: 4. In DNA form, the CDR3 reads TGTGCCAGCAGCTTAGTGCGGGAGGGCCCGTACTTC. This sequence encodes CASSLVREGPYF.

This clonotype was counted only a few times. V gene TRBV19 combines with J gene TRBJ2-7; TRBD2 aligns across 8 bases. Germline V lookup: CDR1 LNHDA, CDR2 SQIVND (reference sequence). The V and J ends lost 2 bases and 0 bases, in that order; junction bases with no gene match: 3. The CDR3 length is 15 residues. DNA for the CDR3: TGTGCCAGTAGTATAACGGGAGGGACCTCCTACGAGCAGTACTTC. Translating it yields CASSITGGTSYEQYF.

This clonotype was observed many times. The rearrangement joins TRBV2 to TRBJ1-2, with 8 bases that match TRBD1. V shed 10 bases and J 3 bases; nucleotides not matched to a gene: 7. The CDR3 spans 13 residues. Germline loops: CDR1 SNHLY, CDR2 FYNNEI. The CDR3 reads CATAMGQDYGYTF. The CDR3, as DNA: TGTGCCACCGCTATGGGACAGGACTATGGCTACACCTTC.

V and J are TRBV9 and TRBJ1-1; TRBD1 might be the D (6 bases). The germline CDR1 and CDR2 sequences are SGDLS and YYNGEE. This CDR3 is built from 14 residues. V dropped 3 bases and J dropped 5 bases, with 14 bases sitting between them. CDR3 sequence (DNA): TGTGCCAGCAGCGCCGGGGGACATTTAACTGAAGCTTTCTTT. It codes for CASSAGGHLTEAFF.

Comments on this clonotype: One base away lies a much larger clone, so this may be a sequencing read error. The rearrangement joins TRBV6-2 or TRBV6-3 to TRBJ2-3; D unclear. This CDR3 comprises 12 residues. CDR1 and CDR2 from the germline V gene are MNHEY and SVGEGT. The CDR3 nucleotides read TGTGCCAGCAGTCACGGAGCCGATACGCACTATTTT. Translated: CASSHGADTHYF.

Many counts were recorded for this clonotype. The chain joins TRBV20-1 to TRBJ2-2, with 10 bases that match TRBD2. CDR1 is DFQATT and CDR2 is SNEGSKA in the germline V gene (reference sequence). The CDR3 is made up of 16 amino acids. The ends lost 6 bases at V and 5 bases at J; junction bases unmatched: 12. The CDR3 reads CSARTSGKPFTGELFF. CDR3 nucleotides: TGCAGTGCGCGGACTAGCGGAAAACCATTTACCGGGGAGCTGTTTTTT.

This clonotype has just a few counts. V is TRBV6-5 and J is TRBJ2-5; the D is unclear. V shed 2 bases and J shed 2 bases, with 6 bases lying between them. The V gene's germline CDR1 is MNHEY and CDR2 SVGAGI. The CDR3 sequence is 13 residues long. The DNA for the CDR3 is TGTGCCAGCAGTTACGCAGAACAAGAGACCCAGTACTTC. It specifies CASSYAEQETQYF.

With regard to this clonotype: Possible read error: a much larger clone is one base away. The chain employs TRBV15 and TRBJ2-7, with 9 bases fitting TRBD1. Germline loops: CDR1 LNHNV, CDR2 YYDKDF (reference sequence). CDR3 length: 13 amino acids. CDR3 DNA: TGTGGCACCTATGGGGACAGGGAATACGAGCAGTACTTC. It codes for CGTYGDREYEQYF.

This clonotype was seen more than once but under ten times. This chain connects TRBV11-2 to TRBJ2-5; TRBD2 matches at 11 bases. V lost 5 bases, J lost 3 bases, and 8 bases stayed unmatched. Germline values: CDR1 SGHAT, CDR2 FQNNGV. The CDR3 totals 16 residues. The CDR3 bases are TGTGCCAGCAGCCCCTTCGGGACTAGCGGTGAAGAGACCCAGTACTTC. Translation gives CASSPFGTSGEETQYF. Combining the CDR3 with reference TRBV11-2 and TRBJ2-5 gives the whole variable domain EAGVAQSPRYKIIEKRQSVAFWCNPISGHATLYWYQQILGQGPKLLIQFQNNGVVDDSQLPKDRFSAERLKGVDSTLKIQPAKLEDSAVYLCASSPFGTSGEETQYFGPGTRLLVL.

In its sample, this clonotype was seen a few times. This chain uses TRBV11-2 with TRBJ1-2; D ambiguous. Germline V gene sequence: CDR1 SGHAT, CDR2 FQNNGV. The CDR3 runs 13 residues. Trimming shortened V by 2 bases and J by 7 bases, and 11 bases separated the two germline ends. The CDR3 loop is CASSLFPEFGYTF. In DNA, the CDR3 is TGTGCCAGCAGCTTATTTCCGGAATTTGGCTACACCTTC.

This clonotype was seen a handful of times. This chain joins TRBV15 and TRBJ1-1, with D hard to call. The CDR3 extends over 9 amino acids. Germline values: CDR1 LNHNV, CDR2 YYDKDF (reference sequence). V was cut by 6 bases and J by 11 bases, with 7 bases left in between. The CDR3 loop reads CATSGLAFF. CDR3 in DNA: TGTGCCACCAGTGGACTGGCTTTCTTT.

This clonotype was counted at least ten times. The chain has TRBV6-1 and TRBJ2-5; D is ambiguous. The CDR3 sequence is 13 residues long. Germline CDR1 and CDR2: MNHNS and SASEGT. Deletions cut 3 bases from V and 4 bases from J, with 9 bases between. The DNA of the CDR3 is TGTGCCAGCAGTGACCGGCGGAGAGAGACCCAGTACTTC. Translating gives CASSDRRRETQYF.

This clonotype was counted between two and nine times. This chain links TRBV18 with TRBJ1-1, with a possible D match to TRBD1 (5 bases). The CDR3 loop spans 14 amino acids. Germline CDR1 is KGHSH and CDR2 is LQKENI. The V and J ends lost 4 bases and 0 bases respectively, with 9 bases between them. The CDR3 nucleotides are TGTGCCAGCTCACGGGGACGGCTGAACACTGAAGCTTTCTTT. Amino acid sequence: CASSRGRLNTEAFF.

This clonotype showed up many times. This rearrangement joins TRBV2 to TRBJ2-5; TRBD2 aligns across 8 bases. Germline-derived CDR1 and CDR2 are SNHLY and FYNNEI. The CDR3 sequence is 16 residues long. V lost 1 base and J lost 5; bases outside the gene matches: 9. In DNA form, the CDR3 reads TGTGCCAGCAGTGAAGTGGGGACTAGAGGTTGGGAGACCCAGTACTTC. Encoded protein: CASSEVGTRGWETQYF.

The chain employs TRBV10-3 and TRBJ2-7; no clear D. V lost 3 bases and J 5 bases, leaving 11 bases between the germline ends. Germline loops: CDR1 ENHRY, CDR2 SYGVKD. The CDR3 extends over 13 amino acids. The CDR3 DNA is TGTGCCATCAGTGATCCCTTGTTTGACGAGCAGTACTTC. It specifies CAISDPLFDEQYF.

The rearrangement links TRBV5-1 to TRBJ1-1; D is uncertain. V was pared by 0 bases and J by 3 bases, with 12 bases between. This CDR3 is built from 15 residues. Germline V gene lookup returns CDR1 SGHRS and CDR2 YFSETQ. The CDR3 reads CASSLAGFDDTEAFF. In DNA form, the CDR3 reads TGCGCCAGCAGCTTGGCCGGATTTGACGACACTGAAGCTTTCTTT. The full variable domain, with the rest looked up from reference TRBV5-1 and TRBJ1-1, is KAGVTQTPRYLIKTRGQQVTLSCSPISGHRSVSWYQQTPGQGLQFLFEYFSETQRNKGNFPGRFSGRQFSNSRSEMNVSTLELGDSALYLCASSLAGFDDTEAFFGQGTRLTVV.

This clonotype was observed many times. The chain has TRBV29-1 and TRBJ1-2, with 7 bases matching TRBD1. Germline V gene sequence: CDR1 SQVTM, CDR2 ANQGSEA. The V segment lost 0 bases and the J segment 5 bases; nucleotides outside the gene matches: 3. The CDR3 is made up of 13 amino acids. CDR3 sequence reads: CSVEDDRVYGYTF. Here the CDR3 DNA reads TGCAGCGTTGAAGACGACAGGGTGTATGGCTACACCTTC.

This clonotype has ten or more counts. This chain links TRBV9 with TRBJ2-5; D perhaps matches TRBD2 (6 bases). The CDR3 consists of 15 residues. Trimming took off 3 bases at V and 5 bases at J, with 17 bases between the two ends. CDR1 SGDLS and CDR2 YYNGEE come from the germline V gene. The DNA for the CDR3 is TGTGCCAGCAGCGGTGGAAGGCAGGGAGGCGAGACCCAGTACTTC. Its protein product is CASSGGRQGGETQYF.

This clonotype was seen ten or more times. The chain joins TRBV5-1 to TRBJ2-7; D unclear. CDR1 is SGHRS, CDR2 YFSETQ, per germline. CDR3 length: 13 amino acids. Trimming left V 0 bases short and J 6 bases short, with 10 bases between. The CDR3 DNA is TGCGCCAGCAGCTTGGCCGGGCAAGGCGAGCAGTACTTC. This encodes CASSLAGQGEQYF.